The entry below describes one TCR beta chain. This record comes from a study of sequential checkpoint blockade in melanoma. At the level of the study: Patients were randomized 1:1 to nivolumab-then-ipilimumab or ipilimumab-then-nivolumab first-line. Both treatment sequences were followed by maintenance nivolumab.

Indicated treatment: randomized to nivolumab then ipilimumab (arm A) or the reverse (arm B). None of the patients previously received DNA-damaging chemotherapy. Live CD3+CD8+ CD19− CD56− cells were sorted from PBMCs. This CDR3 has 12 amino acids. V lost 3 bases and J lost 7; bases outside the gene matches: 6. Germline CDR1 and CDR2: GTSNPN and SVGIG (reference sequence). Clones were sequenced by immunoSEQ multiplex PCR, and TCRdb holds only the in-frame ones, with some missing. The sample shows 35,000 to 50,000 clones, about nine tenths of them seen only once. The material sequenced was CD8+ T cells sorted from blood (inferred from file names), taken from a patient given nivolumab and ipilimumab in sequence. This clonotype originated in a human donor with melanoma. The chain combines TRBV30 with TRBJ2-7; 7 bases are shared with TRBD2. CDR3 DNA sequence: TGTGCCTGGAGGGAAACAGCGGGGGAGCAGTACTTC. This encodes CAWRETAGEQYF. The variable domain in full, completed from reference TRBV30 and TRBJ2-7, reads SQTIHQWPATLVQPVGSPLSLECTVEGTSNPNLYWYRQAAGRGLQLLFYSVGIGQISSEVPQNLSASRPQDRQFILSSKKLLLSDSGFYLCAWRETAGEQYFGPGTRLTVT.